The 3 T cell receptor beta chains listed next were all sequenced from one sample in a study of blood T cell repertoires in COVID-19. The repertoire was sequenced with immunoSEQ multiplex PCR; TCRdb's copy has only in-frame clones and lacks some. The sample shows over 70,000 clones, about nine tenths of them seen only once. Sequenced sample: peripheral blood. These receptors originate from a man younger than 35 with COVID-19, enrolled during active disease.

The chain joins TRBV30 to TRBJ1-2; 9 bases agree with TRBD1. CDR3 size: 13 residues. The J segment lost 5 bases and the V segment lost 1 base, leaving 2 bases of the junction unmatched. Germline V gives CDR1 GTSNPN, CDR2 SVGIG (reference sequence). This chain's CDR3 is CAWSGTGEYGYTF. In DNA, the CDR3 is TGTGCCTGGAGTGGGACAGGGGAATATGGCTACACCTTC.

The chain carries TRBV9 and TRBJ2-1, with 13 nucleotides matching TRBD2. The junction had 16 bases not matched to a gene; V was cut back by 4 bases and J by 9 bases. Germline assignment: CDR1 SGDLS and CDR2 YYNGEE. The CDR3 is made up of 18 amino acids. The CDR3 region is CASSFGLMTSGRRGEQFF. Here the CDR3 DNA reads TGTGCCAGCAGCTTTGGCCTCATGACTAGCGGGAGGCGGGGTGAGCAGTTCTTC.

This chain uses TRBV9 with TRBJ2-1; weak D call: TRBD2 (6 bases). Deletions cut 0 bases from V and 8 bases from J, with 12 bases between. Germline V gene lookup returns CDR1 SGDLS and CDR2 YYNGEE. The CDR3 covers 14 residues. Written as DNA, the CDR3 is TGTGCCAGCAGCGTAGGGGGGGTGCTGGATGAGCAGTTCTTC. Its translation: CASSVGGVLDEQFF.